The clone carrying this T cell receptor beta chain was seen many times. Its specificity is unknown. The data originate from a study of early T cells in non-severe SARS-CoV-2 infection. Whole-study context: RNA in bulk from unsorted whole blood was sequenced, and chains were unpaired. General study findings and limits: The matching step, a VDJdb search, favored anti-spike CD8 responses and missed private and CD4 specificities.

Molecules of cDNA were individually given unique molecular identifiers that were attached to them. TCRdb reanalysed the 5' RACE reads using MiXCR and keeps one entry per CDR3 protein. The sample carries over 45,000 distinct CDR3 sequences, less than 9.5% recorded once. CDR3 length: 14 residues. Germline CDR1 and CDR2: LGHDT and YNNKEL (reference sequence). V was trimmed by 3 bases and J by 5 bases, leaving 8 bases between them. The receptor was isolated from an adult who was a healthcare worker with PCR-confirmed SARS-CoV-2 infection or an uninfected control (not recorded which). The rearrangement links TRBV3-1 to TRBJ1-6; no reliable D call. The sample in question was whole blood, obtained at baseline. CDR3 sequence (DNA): TGTGCCAGCAGCCAGGATCGGAATAATTCACCCCTCCACTTT. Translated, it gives CASSQDRNNSPLHF.